One T cell receptor beta chain is described in this entry. The CDR3 covers 14 residues. CDR1 is MDHEN and CDR2 is SYDVKM in the germline V gene. Between the trimmed V and J ends, which lost 7 bases and 3 bases, there was a span of 16 bases. This sample stems from a study of control samples from healthy donors and cancer patients. Repertoires were generated with immunoSEQ multiplex PCR, while TCRdb's copy carries only in-frame clones and drops some. The sample contains hundreds of thousands of clones, roughly 90% of which appear only once. Material: PBMCs. The V and J genes are TRBV28 and TRBJ2-7, with D possibly matching TRBD1 (6 bases). This clonotype was sampled from a man aged 35 to 55 with head and neck cancer. CDR3 nucleotides: TGTGCCAGCACTTCCCCTGGACAGATCTACGAGCAGTACTTC. Translation gives CASTSPGQIYEQYF.